Listed here is a single T cell receptor (beta chain). This sample is drawn from a study of blood T cell repertoires in COVID-19. Study overall: Sites across the United States, Italy and Spain contributed samples from acute and convalescent COVID-19.

In the original analysis: Reference gene primer amplification gave nucleated cell count estimates. The table came from immunoSEQ multiplex PCR; TCRdb's copy has only in-frame clones and leaves some out. The V and J calls and clone size are taken from that table; D and trimming were inferred from the DNA. The sample has approximately 80,000 clones, approximately 88% seen once; the top ten hold 6% to 7.5%. The CDR3 has 18 residues. Germline-derived CDR1 and CDR2 are SGHAT and FQNNGV. V gave up 6 bases and J gave up 4 bases, with 27 bases separating them. V and J are TRBV11-2 and TRBJ1-2, with a weak D call TRBD1 (6 bases). The sequenced sample consisted of peripheral blood. The origin of this receptor is a woman aged 80 or older with acute or convalescent COVID-19. In nucleotides, the CDR3 is TGTGCCAGCAGTACCCTTCGTAGCAGGGGAACTCCAAGCTATGGCTACACCTTC. It encodes CASSTLRSRGTPSYGYTF.